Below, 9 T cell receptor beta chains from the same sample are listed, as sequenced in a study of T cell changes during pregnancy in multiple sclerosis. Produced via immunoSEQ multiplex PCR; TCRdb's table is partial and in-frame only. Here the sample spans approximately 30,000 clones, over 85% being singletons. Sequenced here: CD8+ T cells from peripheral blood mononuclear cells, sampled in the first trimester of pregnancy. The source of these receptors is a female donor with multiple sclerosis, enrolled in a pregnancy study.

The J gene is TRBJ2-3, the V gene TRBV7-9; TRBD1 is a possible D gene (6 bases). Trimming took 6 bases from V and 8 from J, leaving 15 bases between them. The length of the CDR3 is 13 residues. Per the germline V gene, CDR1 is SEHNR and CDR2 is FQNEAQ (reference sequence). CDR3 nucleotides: TGTGCCAGCAGACAGGGACCCGACGGTACGCAGTATTTT. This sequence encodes CASRQGPDGTQYF. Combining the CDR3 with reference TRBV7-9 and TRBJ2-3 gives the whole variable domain DTGVSQNPRHKITKRGQNVTFRCDPISEHNRLYWYRQTLGQGPEFLTYFQNEAQLEKSRLLSDRFSAERPKGSFSTLEIQRTEQGDSAMYLCASRQGPDGTQYFGPGTRLTVL.

CDR3 sequence reads: CASSAIAGLRDEQYF. In DNA form, the CDR3 reads TGTGCCAGCAGCGCAATAGCGGGATTAAGAGACGAGCAGTACTTC. The V call is TRBV7-6, the J call TRBJ2-7, with 8 bases identical to TRBD2. This CDR3 has 15 residues. Germline values: CDR1 SGHVS, CDR2 FNYEAQ. After removal of 5 bases from V and 5 bases from J, the junction contained 11 bases not matched to a gene.

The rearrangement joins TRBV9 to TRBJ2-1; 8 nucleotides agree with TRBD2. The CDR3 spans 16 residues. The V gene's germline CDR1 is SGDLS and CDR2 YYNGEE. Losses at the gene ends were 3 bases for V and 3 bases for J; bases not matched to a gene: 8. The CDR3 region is CASSDTSGGDYNEQFF. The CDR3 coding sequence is TGTGCCAGCAGCGACACTAGCGGAGGGGACTACAATGAGCAGTTCTTC. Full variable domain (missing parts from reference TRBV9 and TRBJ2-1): DSGVTQTPKHLITATGQRVTLRCSPRSGDLSVYWYQQSLDQGLQFLIQYYNGEERAKGNILERFSAQQFPDLHSELNLSSLELGDSALYFCASSDTSGGDYNEQFFGPGTRLTVL.

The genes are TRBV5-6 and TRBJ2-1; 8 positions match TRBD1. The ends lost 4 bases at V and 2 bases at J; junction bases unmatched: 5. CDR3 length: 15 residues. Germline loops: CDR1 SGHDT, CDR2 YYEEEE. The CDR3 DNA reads TGTGCCAGCAGCCCTCGACAGGGGACCTACAATGAGCAGTTCTTC. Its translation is CASSPRQGTYNEQFF.

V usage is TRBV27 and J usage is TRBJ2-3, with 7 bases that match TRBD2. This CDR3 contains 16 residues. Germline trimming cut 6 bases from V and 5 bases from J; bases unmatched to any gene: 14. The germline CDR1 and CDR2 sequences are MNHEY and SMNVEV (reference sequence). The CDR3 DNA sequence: TGTGCCAGCAGCCCAGGGCGTAGCGGGTGGATAGATACGCAGTATTTT. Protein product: CASSPGRSGWIDTQYF.

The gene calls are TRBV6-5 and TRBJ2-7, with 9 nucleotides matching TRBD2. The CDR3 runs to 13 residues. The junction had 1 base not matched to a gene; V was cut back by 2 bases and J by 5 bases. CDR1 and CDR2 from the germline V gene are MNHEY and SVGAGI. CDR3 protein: CASSYRLADEQYF. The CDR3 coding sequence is TGTGCCAGCAGTTACAGACTAGCGGACGAGCAGTACTTC.

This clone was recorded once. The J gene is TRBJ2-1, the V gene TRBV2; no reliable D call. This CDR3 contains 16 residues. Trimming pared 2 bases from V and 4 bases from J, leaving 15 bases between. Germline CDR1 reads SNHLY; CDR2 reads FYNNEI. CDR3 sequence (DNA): TGTGCCAGCAGTGAATCCGCCGGAGCGTCGTACAATGAGCAGTTCTTC. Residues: CASSESAGASYNEQFF.

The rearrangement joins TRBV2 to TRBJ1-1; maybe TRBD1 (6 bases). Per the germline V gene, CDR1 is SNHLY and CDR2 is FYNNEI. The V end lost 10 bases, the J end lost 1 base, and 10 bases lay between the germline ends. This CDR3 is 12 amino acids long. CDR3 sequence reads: CAIPTGNTEAFF. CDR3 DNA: TGTGCCATCCCGACAGGGAACACTGAAGCTTTCTTT.

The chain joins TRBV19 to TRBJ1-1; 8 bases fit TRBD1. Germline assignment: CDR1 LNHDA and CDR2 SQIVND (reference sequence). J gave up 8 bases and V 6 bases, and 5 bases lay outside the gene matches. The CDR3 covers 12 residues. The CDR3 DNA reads TGTGCCAGTAGCTCCGGACAGGGCGAAGCTTTCTTT. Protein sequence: CASSSGQGEAFF.